This T cell receptor (beta chain) was captured in a study of regulatory T cells in long-lasting Graves disease. Time point described: persistent/refractory GD, antithyroid drugs over 5 years with positive TRAb. The TCR library was made from RNA that had been extracted from PBMCs in TRIzol. This CDR3 contains 14 residues. Germline loops: CDR1 LGHDT, CDR2 YNNKEL (reference sequence). With V trimmed by 4 bases and J by 5 bases, 7 bases remained unmatched. This clonotype was seen at least ten times. Antigen specificity is unknown. Building of the TCR beta libraries involved iRepertoire HTBI primers and Arm-PCR of CDR3 regions. TCRdb independently ran MiXCR on the multiplex PCR reads; one entry per CDR3 protein. The data show some 470,000 distinct CDR3 sequences, roughly 21% seen once. Study-wide results and caveats: Gene preferences differed: TRBV28, TRBJ1-2, TRBJ2-5 in persistent cases.

The input for sequencing was peripheral blood mononuclear cells (PBMCs), taken when the disease was refractory, from a patient treated with antithyroid drugs. The V call is TRBV3-1, the J call TRBJ1-2; 7 nucleotides agree with TRBD1. This TCR came from a female donor with Graves disease. The CDR3 is CASSRDTGAYGYTF. In DNA, the CDR3 is TGTGCCAGCAGCCGGGACACAGGGGCGTATGGCTACACCTTC. Full variable domain (outside the CDR3, taken from reference TRBV3-1 and TRBJ1-2): DTAVSQTPKYLVTQMGNDKSIKCEQNLGHDTMYWYKQDSKKFLKIMFSYNNKELIINETVPNRFSPKSPDKAHLNLHINSLELGDSAVYFCASSRDTGAYGYTFGSGTRLTVV.